This T cell receptor beta chain stems from a study of neurological immune-mediated disorders. TCRdb re-called the 5' RACE reads with MiXCR, one entry per CDR3 protein. The data hold 35,000 to 40,000 distinct CDR3 sequences, with approximately 10% observed a single time. There are 16 residues in the CDR3. In germline, CDR1 is SGHRS, CDR2 YFSETQ. The V end lost 0 bases, the J end lost 5 bases, and 18 bases lay between the germline ends. Many counts were recorded for this clonotype. The sequencing input was CD4+ T cells from blood. The chain has TRBV5-1 and TRBJ2-7, with D hard to call. The sequence derives from a young woman with HTLV-1-associated myelopathy (HAM/TSP). Here the CDR3 DNA reads TGCGCCAGCAGCTTGGACGCTCCCGGCAACCCAGACGAGCAGTACTTC. This sequence encodes CASSLDAPGNPDEQYF.